A selection of T cell receptor beta chains follows, all from one sample in a study of CD8 T cells in ankylosing spondylitis. From the 5' RACE reads, TCRdb called clonotypes with MiXCR, one entry per CDR3 protein. The sample includes under 300,000 distinct CDR3 sequences, over 15% seen only once; the top ten take about a third. Sequencing used blood, either unsorted or a sorted T cell fraction (not recorded which). These receptors all stem from a male donor with ankylosing spondylitis or in good health (not recorded which). The CDR3 runs from the conserved cysteine through the conserved F or W. The D gene is left open where the match is weak. Size values are once, few and many counts, or a class for expanded clones, and some rows have none.

CDR3 DNA | CDR3 protein | J gene | V gene | clone size | D gene
TGTGCCAGCAGCCAAGTCGGCCGGGTTACCGGGGAGCTGTTTTTT | CASSQVGRVTGELFF | TRBJ2-2 | TRBV4-2 | few | .
TGTGCCAGCTTCGGGTGCGGGAGGTCAGATACGCAGTATTTT | CASFGCGRSDTQYF | TRBJ2-3 | TRBV6-4 | once | TRBD2
TGTGCCAGCAGCTCCCGGGACACGACCTACAATGAGCAGTTCTTC | CASSSRDTTYNEQFF | TRBJ2-1 | TRBV7-9 | few | .
TGTGCCAGCAACCCGTCTAGGCAGGCTAGCGGGAGGGGGACCCAGTACTTC | CASNPSRQASGRGTQYF | TRBJ2-5 | TRBV25-1 | few | TRBD2
TGTGCCATCAGTGGGGCCCCGGGACTAGCCGACACCGGGGAGCTGTTTTTT | CAISGAPGLADTGELFF | TRBJ2-2 | TRBV10-3 | . | TRBD2
TGCAGCGGCCTAGCGGGAGTTTCCAATGAGCAGTTCTTC | CSGLAGVSNEQFF | TRBJ2-1 | TRBV29-1 | . | TRBD2
TGTGCCAGCAGCTTGGGGACCCAGTACTTC | CASSLGTQYF | TRBJ2-5 | TRBV11-2 | many | .
TGTGCCATGGGGCCGGATGTAACCGGGGAGCTGTTTTTT | CAMGPDVTGELFF | TRBJ2-2 | TRBV7-2 | few | .
TGTGCCAGCAGTGGGACTAGCGGGAGTTCTGGGGCCAACGTCCTGACTTTC | CASSGTSGSSGANVLTF | TRBJ2-6 | TRBV27 | few | TRBD2
TGTGCCAGCAGTTTAAGCGCACGTTCGGGAGGGCCAGATACGCAGTATTTT | CASSLSARSGGPDTQYF | TRBJ2-3 | TRBV28 | . | TRBD2
TGCGCCAGCAGCCACGATCAACTAGCGGGAGTGGGCGAGCAGTACTTC | CASSHDQLAGVGEQYF | TRBJ2-7 | TRBV4-1 | few | TRBD2
TGCGCCAGCAGCGCGGGCATCACGAACACCGGGGAGCTGTTTTTT | CASSAGITNTGELFF | TRBJ2-2 | TRBV4-3 | . | .
TGTGCCAGTAGTATCGGACTAGACGGTTCCTACGAGCAGTACTTC | CASSIGLDGSYEQYF | TRBJ2-7 | TRBV19 | . | TRBD2
TGTGCCAGCAGTTCCCGGGACGCCTCCTACGAGCAGTACTTC | CASSSRDASYEQYF | TRBJ2-7 | TRBV27 | few | .
TGTGCCAGCAGCGTAGGGGACAGGGTGAACGAGCAGTACTTC | CASSVGDRVNEQYF | TRBJ2-7 | TRBV9 | few | TRBD1
TGTGCCAGCAGTGAAGCGAGGCTTCTCTCCTACGAGCAGTACTTC | CASSEARLLSYEQYF | TRBJ2-7 | TRBV2 | . | .
TGCGCCAGCAGCCAAGAGAAGCGGGACTCCTACGAGCAGTACTTC | CASSQEKRDSYEQYF | TRBJ2-7 | TRBV4-1 | . | TRBD2
TGTGCCAGCACCCTAGGGGGCAACTCTGGGGCCAACGTCCTGACTTTC | CASTLGGNSGANVLTF | TRBJ2-6 | TRBV3-1 | . | TRBD1
TGTGCCAGCAGCGTAGGCGATAGCGGGAGCCTCGAGCAGTACTTC | CASSVGDSGSLEQYF | TRBJ2-7 | TRBV9 | . | TRBD2
TGCAGCGTTTATAGCGATGGCTACACCTTC | CSVYSDGYTF | TRBJ1-2 | TRBV29-1 | . | .
TGTGCCAGCAGCTTAGGACAGGGCCCTCAGCCCCAGCATTTT | CASSLGQGPQPQHF | TRBJ1-5 | TRBV7-9 | . | TRBD1
TGTGCCACCAGCAGAGGGGAAGACAGGGGGCGAGAGACCCAGTACTTC | CATSRGEDRGRETQYF | TRBJ2-5 | TRBV15 | . | TRBD1
TGCGCCAGCAGCTTGCTTTGGACAGAGGCTTCACCCCTCCACTTT | CASSLLWTEASPLHF | TRBJ1-6 | TRBV5-1 | many | .
TGTGCCAGCAGCGTAGGGGGTGAAGGTGTCCACGAGCAGTACTTC | CASSVGGEGVHEQYF | TRBJ2-7 | TRBV9 | many | .
TGCGCCAGCAGCCCCGACTTTGAATCCTACGAGCAGTACTTC | CASSPDFESYEQYF | TRBJ2-7 | TRBV5-1 | once | .
TGCGCCAGCAGCTTGGCCGGGACAGGGGGCTCCTACGAGCAGTACTTC | CASSLAGTGGSYEQYF | TRBJ2-7 | TRBV5-1 | . | TRBD1
TGTGCCAGTAGTATCACCCCCTCTAGCACAGATACGCAGTATTTT | CASSITPSSTDTQYF | TRBJ2-3 | TRBV19 | . | .
TGCGCCAGCAGCTTGGCGGTGGCGAGCACAGATACGCAGTATTTT | CASSLAVASTDTQYF | TRBJ2-3 | TRBV5-1 | few | .
TGTGCCAGCAGTTTAGGACTAGCGGGAGGCCCTCGGGACGAGCAGTACTTC | CASSLGLAGGPRDEQYF | TRBJ2-7 | TRBV12-3/TRBV12-4 | . | TRBD2
TGCGCCAGCAGAAAAACTAGCGGGGGCTACAATGAGCAGTTCTTC | CASRKTSGGYNEQFF | TRBJ2-1 | TRBV5-1 | . | TRBD2
TGCGCCAGCAGCCCTACCTACGGGGGAGTCGCCAATGAGCAGTTCTTC | CASSPTYGGVANEQFF | TRBJ2-1 | TRBV5-1 | few | .
TGCAGCGTTGAAGTAGGACAGGGCCACAATGAGCAGTTCTTC | CSVEVGQGHNEQFF | TRBJ2-1 | TRBV29-1 | many | TRBD1
TGTGCCATCAGTGACGGCTCTGAAGCTTTCTTT | CAISDGSEAFF | TRBJ1-1 | TRBV10-3 | . | .
TGTGCCAGCAGTTTTTATGGGGGGTTATACAATGAGCAGTTCTTC | CASSFYGGLYNEQFF | TRBJ2-1 | TRBV27 | . | .
TGTGCCAGCAGCTTGTTACTAGCGGGGAATGAGCAGTTCTTC | CASSLLLAGNEQFF | TRBJ2-1 | TRBV5-6 | many | TRBD2
TGTGCCAGCAGTCCGTGGGACGGAAACAATCAGCCCCAGCATTTT | CASSPWDGNNQPQHF | TRBJ1-5 | TRBV28 | few | .
TGCAGCGTTGAAGGCCTCCGGGAGGGTGGCTACGAGCAGTACTTC | CSVEGLREGGYEQYF | TRBJ2-7 | TRBV29-1 | . | TRBD2
TGCAGCGTTGAAGATATGATCGCTAGCGGGAGGGCCTCGTTCCCAGATACGCAGTATTTT | CSVEDMIASGRASFPDTQYF | TRBJ2-3 | TRBV29-1 | . | TRBD2
TGTGCCACCTCCCCGGTTAGCGGGCCAACGGATACGCAGTATTTT | CATSPVSGPTDTQYF | TRBJ2-3 | TRBV12-3/TRBV12-4 | few | TRBD2
TGCAGTGCGAACTCGCCCGGACTAGCGGGAGGTCATAGCTCCTACAATGAGCAGTTCTTC | CSANSPGLAGGHSSYNEQFF | TRBJ2-1 | TRBV20-1 | . | TRBD2
TGTGCCACCAGCATTCTCGCCGGTACAGGGAACGAGCAGTACTTC | CATSILAGTGNEQYF | TRBJ2-7 | TRBV15 | few | .
TGCGCCAGCAGCCTGGGACAGGGGGCTGCCTACGAGCAGTACTTC | CASSLGQGAAYEQYF | TRBJ2-7 | TRBV5-1 | . | TRBD1